These 24 T cell receptor beta chains came from one sample sequenced in a study of blood T cell repertoires in COVID-19. Using immunoSEQ multiplex PCR, the repertoire was profiled, and TCRdb retains in-frame clones only, with some absent. This sample has some 96,000 clones, with about 77% found just once. The sequenced sample consisted of peripheral blood. All receptors come from a woman aged 70-85 years with acute or convalescent COVID-19.

This sequence joins TRBV6-5 and TRBJ1-5; D is perhaps TRBD1 (6 bases). The germline V and J ends were trimmed by 8 bases and 9 bases, with 17 bases remaining between them. The CDR3 has 13 amino acids. CDR1 MNHEY and CDR2 SVGAGI come from the germline V gene. The CDR3 DNA follows: TGTGCCAGCCTTCGGGGGGGCAGGTGGCCCCAGCATTTT. It translates to CASLRGGRWPQHF.

This chain joins TRBV6-2 or TRBV6-3 and TRBJ1-5; D not resolved. CDR1 MNHEY and CDR2 SVGEGT come from the germline V gene. The CDR3 runs to 15 residues. The ends were cut back, 6 bases at V and 0 bases at J, with 12 bases in the middle. The CDR3 DNA follows: TGTGCCAGCAGGCCTGGCCAAATTAGCAATCAGCCCCAGCATTTT. Its translation: CASRPGQISNQPQHF.

The chain recombines TRBV19 with TRBJ1-5; the D is unclear. The CDR3 length is 17 residues. V was shortened by 2 bases and J by 3 bases, with 17 bases between the two germline ends. The V gene's germline CDR1 is LNHDA and CDR2 SQIVND (reference sequence). The CDR3 region has the DNA TGTGCCAGTAGTATAACCGGGTGGCAGCAGTCCAATCAGCCCCAGCATTTT. It encodes CASSITGWQQSNQPQHF.

The V and J genes are TRBV20-1 and TRBJ1-4; D possibly corresponds to TRBD1 (6 bases). Germline-derived CDR1 and CDR2 are DFQATT and SNEGSKA (reference sequence). The germline V and J ends were trimmed by 4 bases and 4 bases, with 16 bases remaining between them. The CDR3 has 15 amino acids. CDR3 amino acids: CSATDPGQFNEKLFF. The CDR3 DNA follows: TGCAGTGCTACTGACCCGGGACAATTTAATGAAAAACTGTTTTTT.

The chain joins TRBV18 to TRBJ2-3, with 7 nucleotides matching TRBD1. V gave up 3 bases and J gave up 7 bases; unmatched junction bases: 7. The CDR3 has 14 residues. Looked up from germline, CDR1 is KGHSH and CDR2 is LQKENI. The chain's CDR3 is CASSPETGVYTQYF. In DNA form, the CDR3 reads TGTGCCAGCTCACCGGAAACAGGGGTTTATACGCAGTATTTT. Full variable domain (rest looked up from reference TRBV18 and TRBJ2-3): NAGVMQNPRHLVRRRGQEARLRCSPMKGHSHVYWYRQLPEEGLKFMVYLQKENIIDESGMPKERFSAEFPKEGPSILRIQQVVRGDSAAYFCASSPETGVYTQYFGPGTRLTVL.

This chain links TRBV18 with TRBJ1-2; the match to TRBD1 covers 7 bases. The junction had 6 bases not matched to a gene; V was cut back by 4 bases and J by 4 bases. This CDR3 has 14 amino acids. Germline CDR1 reads KGHSH; CDR2 reads LQKENI. The CDR3 here is CASSQPGQPYGYTF. The CDR3 DNA sequence: TGTGCCAGCTCACAACCGGGACAGCCCTATGGCTACACCTTC. Full variable domain (remainder filled in from reference TRBV18 and TRBJ1-2): NAGVMQNPRHLVRRRGQEARLRCSPMKGHSHVYWYRQLPEEGLKFMVYLQKENIIDESGMPKERFSAEFPKEGPSILRIQQVVRGDSAAYFCASSQPGQPYGYTFGSGTRLTVV.

The chain recombines TRBV30 with TRBJ2-3, with 7 bases identical to TRBD2. The CDR3 spans 13 residues. CDR1 and CDR2 from the germline V gene are GTSNPN and SVGIG (reference sequence). J lost 6 bases, V lost 1 base, and 4 bases had no gene match. The CDR3 reads CAWSGRGGDTQYF. CDR3 in DNA: TGTGCCTGGAGTGGAAGGGGAGGGGATACGCAGTATTTT.

This clone was found once. The chain recombines TRBV6-5 with TRBJ2-1, with 11 bases fitting TRBD2. Germline values: CDR1 MNHEY, CDR2 SVGAGI. J lost 7 bases, V lost 8 bases, and 4 bases had no gene match. This CDR3 has 13 amino acids. In DNA form, the CDR3 reads TGTGCCAGCCGTCGACTAGCGGGGAATGAGCAGTTCTTC. Translation: CASRRLAGNEQFF.

CDR3 nucleotides: TGTGCCAGCAGTGAAAACGGGGGAATCAGCAGCTACACCTTC. This codes for CASSENGGISSYTF. The J gene is TRBJ1-2, the V gene TRBV2; D is possibly TRBD1 (5 bases). There are 14 residues in the CDR3. V lost 2 bases, J lost 9 bases, and 16 bases lay in between. CDR1 is SNHLY, CDR2 FYNNEI, per germline.

The rearrangement joins TRBV19 to TRBJ2-5; TRBD1 agrees at 9 bases. After removal of 2 bases from V and 5 bases from J, the junction contained 3 bases not matched to a gene. Germline values: CDR1 LNHDA, CDR2 SQIVND (reference sequence). This CDR3 is built from 14 residues. The chain's CDR3 is CASSITGGAETQYF. As DNA, the CDR3 is TGTGCCAGTAGTATAACAGGGGGCGCGGAGACCCAGTACTTC.

CDR3 region: CASSLTFTSGGANEQFF. CDR3 nucleotide sequence: TGTGCCAGTAGTCTAACATTTACTAGCGGGGGGGCCAATGAGCAGTTCTTC. The J gene is TRBJ2-1, the V gene TRBV19, with 13 positions matching TRBD2. V was clipped by 5 bases and J by 6 bases; unmatched bases: 10. The CDR3 runs to 17 residues. Germline V gives CDR1 LNHDA, CDR2 SQIVND (reference sequence). The full variable domain, with the rest looked up from reference TRBV19 and TRBJ2-1, is DGGITQSPKYLFRKEGQNVTLSCEQNLNHDAMYWYRQDPGQGLRLIYYSQIVNDFQKGDIAEGYSVSREKKESFPLTVTSAQKNPTAFYLCASSLTFTSGGANEQFFGPGTRLTVL.

This clone was seen a few times. The chain couples TRBV19 to TRBJ1-4, with 7 bases matching TRBD1. CDR1 and CDR2 (germline): LNHDA, SQIVND (reference sequence). This CDR3 region has 15 residues. V shed 3 bases, J shed 4 bases, and the junction held 5 bases outside the gene matches. This CDR3 is CASSMPTGSNEKLFF. In DNA, the CDR3 is TGTGCCAGTAGTATGCCGACAGGGAGTAATGAAAAACTGTTTTTT.

V is TRBV4-3 and J is TRBJ2-1, with a weak D call TRBD2 (6 bases). The CDR3 extends over 13 amino acids. Germline-derived CDR1 and CDR2 are LGHNA and YSLEER. V lost 0 bases to trimming and J lost 10 bases, with 10 bases between them. The CDR3 bases are TGCGCCAGCAGCCAAGAGGAGGGCAACGAGCAGTTCTTC. Translated, it gives CASSQEEGNEQFF.

The chain employs TRBV5-1 and TRBJ1-4; 7 bases match TRBD1. Germline lookup yields CDR1 SGHRS and CDR2 YFSETQ. Germline trimming cut 4 bases from V and 7 bases from J; bases unmatched to any gene: 7. The CDR3 covers 14 residues. The CDR3 loop is CASSPDRVSEKLFF. The CDR3 nucleotides are TGCGCCAGCAGCCCTGACAGGGTCAGTGAAAAACTGTTTTTT.

V and J are TRBV6-2 or TRBV6-3 and TRBJ2-1; the match to TRBD1 covers 7 bases. V trimming: 4 bases; J trimming: 2 bases; junction bases outside the gene matches: 8. The CDR3 length is 16 residues. Germline values: CDR1 MNHEY, CDR2 SVGEGT. CDR3 in amino acids: CASSWRQGAPYNEQFF. CDR3 nucleotide sequence: TGTGCCAGCAGTTGGAGACAGGGTGCGCCCTACAATGAGCAGTTCTTC.

This rearrangement joins TRBV29-1 to TRBJ1-4; D is unclear. Germline lookup yields CDR1 SQVTM and CDR2 ANQGSEA. With 6 bases removed from V and 5 bases from J, the gap between germline ends came to 10 bases. The CDR3 is 12 amino acids. The CDR3, as DNA: TGCAGCGTGGAGAGCGGCAATGAAAAACTGTTTTTT. It codes for CSVESGNEKLFF.

The rearrangement links TRBV7-7 to TRBJ2-5; the match to TRBD2 covers 14 bases. The CDR3 loop spans 17 amino acids. CDR1 SSHAT and CDR2 FNYEAQ come from the germline V gene (reference sequence). Losses at the gene ends were 5 bases for V and 5 bases for J; bases not matched to a gene: 10. CDR3: CASSQAWTSGGRETQYF. DNA for the CDR3: TGTGCCAGCAGCCAGGCGTGGACTAGCGGGGGGAGGGAGACCCAGTACTTC.

The chain joins TRBV5-4 to TRBJ2-7; 11 positions match TRBD2. The V gene end was trimmed by 4 bases and the J gene end by 4 bases; junction bases not matched to a gene: 7. Germline V gene lookup returns CDR1 SGHNT and CDR2 YYREEE (reference sequence). The CDR3 has 15 amino acids. Written as DNA, the CDR3 is TGTGCCAGCAGCCAGGGACTAGCGGAGGCATACGAGCAGTACGTC. This encodes CASSQGLAEAYEQYV.

The V gene is TRBV6-5, the J gene TRBJ1-1; tentative D call: TRBD1 (5 bases). Germline CDR1 is MNHEY and CDR2 is SVGAGI. V gave up 6 bases and J gave up 4 bases, with 12 bases separating them. CDR3 length: 13 amino acids. The CDR3 loop reads CASRPSGGTEAFF. Written as DNA, the CDR3 is TGTGCCAGCAGGCCATCCGGGGGCACTGAAGCTTTCTTT.

The chain uses TRBV19 and TRBJ2-4, with D possibly matching TRBD2 (6 bases). V lost 7 bases, J lost 0 bases, and 13 bases lay in between. The germline V gene encodes CDR1 LNHDA and CDR2 SQIVND (reference sequence). CDR3 length equals 15 residues. CDR3 loop: CASTPGELAKNIQYF. In DNA form, the CDR3 reads TGTGCCAGTACCCCGGGGGAGCTAGCCAAAAACATTCAGTACTTC. Variable domain in full (rest from reference TRBV19 and TRBJ2-4): DGGITQSPKYLFRKEGQNVTLSCEQNLNHDAMYWYRQDPGQGLRLIYYSQIVNDFQKGDIAEGYSVSREKKESFPLTVTSAQKNPTAFYLCASTPGELAKNIQYFGAGTRLSVL.

The V gene is TRBV9, the J gene TRBJ2-1; weak D call: TRBD2 (5 bases). Germline V gene sequence: CDR1 SGDLS, CDR2 YYNGEE. The CDR3 covers 14 residues. Trimming removed 2 bases from V and 8 bases from J, with 14 bases in between. CDR3: CASSVLSSIDEQFF. In nucleotides, the CDR3 is TGTGCCAGCAGCGTCTTATCTAGCATAGATGAGCAGTTCTTC. Looking up the rest from reference TRBV9 and TRBJ2-1 gives the full variable domain: DSGVTQTPKHLITATGQRVTLRCSPRSGDLSVYWYQQSLDQGLQFLIQYYNGEERAKGNILERFSAQQFPDLHSELNLSSLELGDSALYFCASSVLSSIDEQFFGPGTRLTVL.

In this sample, this clone turned up once. The rearrangement joins TRBV5-1 to TRBJ1-6; D is possibly TRBD1 (5 bases). V was shortened by 1 base and J by 6 bases, with 14 bases between the two germline ends. Germline values: CDR1 SGHRS, CDR2 YFSETQ. The CDR3 has 16 residues. CDR3: CASSLNLVGGNSPLHF. DNA of the CDR3: TGCGCCAGCAGCTTGAATCTAGTGGGGGGTAATTCACCCCTCCACTTT. Drawing the rest from reference TRBV5-1 and TRBJ1-6, the complete variable domain is KAGVTQTPRYLIKTRGQQVTLSCSPISGHRSVSWYQQTPGQGLQFLFEYFSETQRNKGNFPGRFSGRQFSNSRSEMNVSTLELGDSALYLCASSLNLVGGNSPLHFGNGTRLTVT.

Only one count was recorded for this clone. The V gene is TRBV29-1, the J gene TRBJ2-1, with 10 bases identical to TRBD2. This CDR3 comprises 15 residues. J lost 7 bases, V lost 1 base, and 7 bases had no gene match. Germline V gene data show CDR1 as SQVTM and CDR2 as ANQGSEA. The CDR3 loop is CSVEVRAGGHNEQFF. The DNA for the CDR3 is TGCAGCGTTGAAGTTCGAGCGGGGGGGCATAATGAGCAGTTCTTC.

The genes are TRBV19 and TRBJ2-7; TRBD1 might be the D (6 bases). Germline CDR1 is LNHDA and CDR2 is SQIVND (reference sequence). This CDR3 region has 13 residues. Trimming removed 6 bases from V and 7 bases from J, with 16 bases in between. CDR3 amino acids: CASRGRGVEEQYF. The CDR3 DNA reads TGTGCCAGTAGGGGCAGGGGAGTTGAGGAGCAGTACTTC.